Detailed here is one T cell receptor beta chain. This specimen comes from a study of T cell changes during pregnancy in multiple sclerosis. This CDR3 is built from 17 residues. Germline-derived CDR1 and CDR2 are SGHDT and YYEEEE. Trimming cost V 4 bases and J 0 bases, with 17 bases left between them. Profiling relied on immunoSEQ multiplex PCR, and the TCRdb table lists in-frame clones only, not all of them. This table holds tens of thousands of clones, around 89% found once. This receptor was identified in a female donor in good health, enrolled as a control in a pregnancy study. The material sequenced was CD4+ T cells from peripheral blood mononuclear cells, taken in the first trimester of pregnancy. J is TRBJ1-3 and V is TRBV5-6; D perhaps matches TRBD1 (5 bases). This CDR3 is CASSVILLGASGNTIYF. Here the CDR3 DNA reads TGTGCCAGCAGCGTAATACTGCTTGGGGCCTCTGGAAACACCATATATTTT.